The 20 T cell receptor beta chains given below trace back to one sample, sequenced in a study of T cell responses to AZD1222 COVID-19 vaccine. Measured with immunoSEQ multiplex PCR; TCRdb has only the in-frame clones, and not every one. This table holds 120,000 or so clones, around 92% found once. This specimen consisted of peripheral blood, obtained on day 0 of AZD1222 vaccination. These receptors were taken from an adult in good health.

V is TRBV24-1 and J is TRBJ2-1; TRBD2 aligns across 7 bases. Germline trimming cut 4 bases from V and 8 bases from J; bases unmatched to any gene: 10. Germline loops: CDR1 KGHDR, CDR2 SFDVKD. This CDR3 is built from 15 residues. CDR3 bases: TGTGCCACCAGTGAGCGGGGACTACCATTGGATGAGCAGTTCTTC. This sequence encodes CATSERGLPLDEQFF.

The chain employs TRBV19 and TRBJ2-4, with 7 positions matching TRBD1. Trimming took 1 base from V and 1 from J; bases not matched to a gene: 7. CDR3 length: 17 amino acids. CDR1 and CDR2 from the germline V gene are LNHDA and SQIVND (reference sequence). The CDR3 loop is CASSIVGTGEAKNIQYF. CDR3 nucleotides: TGTGCCAGTAGTATAGTCGGTACAGGGGAGGCCAAAAACATTCAGTACTTC.

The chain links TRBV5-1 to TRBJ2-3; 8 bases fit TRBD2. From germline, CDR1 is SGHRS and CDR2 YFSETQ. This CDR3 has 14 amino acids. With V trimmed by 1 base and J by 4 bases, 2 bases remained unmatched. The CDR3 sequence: CASSLSSGSDTQYF. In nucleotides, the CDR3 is TGCGCCAGCAGCTTGTCTAGCGGGTCAGATACGCAGTATTTT.

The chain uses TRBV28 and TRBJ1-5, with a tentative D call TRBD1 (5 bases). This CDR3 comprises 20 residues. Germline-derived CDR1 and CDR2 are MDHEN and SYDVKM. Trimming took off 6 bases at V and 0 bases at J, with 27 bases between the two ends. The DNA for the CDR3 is TGTGCCAGCAGCGGGGCCGGTTCTGACAATGTCGGTTATAGCAATCAGCCCCAGCATTTT. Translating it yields CASSGAGSDNVGYSNQPQHF.

The CDR3 protein is CASSSGYYGYTF. For the CDR3, the DNA is TGTGCCAGCAGCTCGGGATACTATGGCTACACCTTC. The chain links TRBV7-9 to TRBJ1-2; D not resolved. Germline V lookup: CDR1 SEHNR, CDR2 FQNEAQ (reference sequence). This CDR3 contains 12 residues. Trimming pared 4 bases from V and 3 bases from J, leaving 6 bases between.

The CDR3 coding sequence is TGTGCCAGCAGCCAAGGTCGTCGGCAGAGGAACACTGAAGCTTTCTTT. Translating it yields CASSQGRRQRNTEAFF. The chain joins TRBV3-1 (or the pseudogene TRBV3-2) to TRBJ1-1; D uncertain. This CDR3 has 16 residues. V lost 1 base and J 1 base, leaving 13 bases between the germline ends. The germline V gene encodes CDR1 LGHDT and CDR2 YNNKEL (reference sequence).

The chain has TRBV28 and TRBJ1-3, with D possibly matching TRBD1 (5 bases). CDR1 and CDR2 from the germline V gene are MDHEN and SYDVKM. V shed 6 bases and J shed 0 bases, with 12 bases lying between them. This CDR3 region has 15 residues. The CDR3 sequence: CASRRDFSSGNTIYF. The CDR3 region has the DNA TGTGCCAGCAGGCGGGACTTCTCCTCTGGAAACACCATATATTTT.

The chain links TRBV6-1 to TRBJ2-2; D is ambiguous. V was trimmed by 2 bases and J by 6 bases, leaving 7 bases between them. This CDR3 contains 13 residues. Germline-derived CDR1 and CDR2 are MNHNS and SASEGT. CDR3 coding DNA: TGTGCCAGCAGTGAATTTTCAGCCGGGGAGCTGTTTTTT. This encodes CASSEFSAGELFF.

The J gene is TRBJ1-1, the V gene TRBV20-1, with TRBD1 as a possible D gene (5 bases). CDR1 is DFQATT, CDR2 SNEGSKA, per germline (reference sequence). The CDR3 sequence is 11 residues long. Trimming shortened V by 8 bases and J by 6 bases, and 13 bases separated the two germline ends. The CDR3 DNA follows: TGCAGTCCGGGGACGGGCCCTGAAGCTTTCTTT. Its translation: CSPGTGPEAFF.

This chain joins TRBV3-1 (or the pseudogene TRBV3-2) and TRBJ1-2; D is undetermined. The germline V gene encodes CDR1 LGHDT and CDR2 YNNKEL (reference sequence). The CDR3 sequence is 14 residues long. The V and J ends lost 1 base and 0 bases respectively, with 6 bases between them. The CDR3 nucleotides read TGTGCCAGCAGCCAAGGTCGGTCTAACTATGGCTACACCTTC. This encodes CASSQGRSNYGYTF.

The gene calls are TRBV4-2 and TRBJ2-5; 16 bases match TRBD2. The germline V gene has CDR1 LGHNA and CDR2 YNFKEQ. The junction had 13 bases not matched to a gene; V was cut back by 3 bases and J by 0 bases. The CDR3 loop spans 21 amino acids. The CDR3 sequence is CASSHPRGLAGGLKYQETQYF. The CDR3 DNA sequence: TGTGCCAGCAGCCATCCCAGGGGACTAGCGGGGGGGTTGAAGTACCAAGAGACCCAGTACTTC.

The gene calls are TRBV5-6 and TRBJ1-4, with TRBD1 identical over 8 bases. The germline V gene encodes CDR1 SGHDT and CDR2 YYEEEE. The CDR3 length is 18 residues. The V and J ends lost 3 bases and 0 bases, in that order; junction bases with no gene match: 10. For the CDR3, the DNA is TGTGCCAGCAGCTCGACAGGGGCCCCATTTGCAACTAATGAAAAACTGTTTTTT. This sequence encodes CASSSTGAPFATNEKLFF. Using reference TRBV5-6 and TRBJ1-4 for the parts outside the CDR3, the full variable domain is DAGVTQSPTHLIKTRGQQVTLRCSPKSGHDTVSWYQQALGQGPQFIFQYYEEEERQRGNFPDRFSGHQFPNYSSELNVNALLLGDSALYLCASSSTGAPFATNEKLFFGSGTQLSVL.

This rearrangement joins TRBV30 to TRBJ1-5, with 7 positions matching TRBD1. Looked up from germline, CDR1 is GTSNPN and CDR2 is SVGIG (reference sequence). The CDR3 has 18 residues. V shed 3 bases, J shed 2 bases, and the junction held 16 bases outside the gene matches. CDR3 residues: CAWSVRDSALWGNQPQHF. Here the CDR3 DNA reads TGTGCCTGGAGCGTCCGGGACAGCGCCCTTTGGGGCAATCAGCCCCAGCATTTT.

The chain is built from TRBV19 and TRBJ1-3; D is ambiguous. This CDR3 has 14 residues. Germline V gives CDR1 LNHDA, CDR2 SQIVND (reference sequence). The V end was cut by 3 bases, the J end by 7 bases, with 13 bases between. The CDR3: CASSMQNGINTIYF. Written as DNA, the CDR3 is TGTGCCAGTAGTATGCAGAACGGGATTAACACCATATATTTT.

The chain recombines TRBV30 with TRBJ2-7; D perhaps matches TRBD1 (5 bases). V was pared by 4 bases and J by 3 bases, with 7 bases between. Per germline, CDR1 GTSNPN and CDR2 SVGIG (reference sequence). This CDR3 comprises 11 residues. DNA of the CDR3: TGTGCCTGGAAAAGGGGCTACGAGCAGTACTTC. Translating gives CAWKRGYEQYF.

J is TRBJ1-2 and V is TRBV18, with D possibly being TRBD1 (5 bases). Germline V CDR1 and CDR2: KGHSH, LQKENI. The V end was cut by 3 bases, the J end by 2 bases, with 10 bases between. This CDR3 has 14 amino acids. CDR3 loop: CASSPQGQNYGYTF. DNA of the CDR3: TGTGCCAGCTCACCTCAGGGTCAAAACTATGGCTACACCTTC.

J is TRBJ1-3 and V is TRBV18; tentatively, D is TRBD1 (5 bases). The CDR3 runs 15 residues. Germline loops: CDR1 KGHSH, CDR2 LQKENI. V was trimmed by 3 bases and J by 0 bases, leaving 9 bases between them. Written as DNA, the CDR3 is TGTGCCAGCTCACCCCAGGGAGACTCTGGAAACACCATATATTTT. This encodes CASSPQGDSGNTIYF. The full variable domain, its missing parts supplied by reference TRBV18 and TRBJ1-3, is NAGVMQNPRHLVRRRGQEARLRCSPMKGHSHVYWYRQLPEEGLKFMVYLQKENIIDESGMPKERFSAEFPKEGPSILRIQQVVRGDSAAYFCASSPQGDSGNTIYFGEGSWLTVV.

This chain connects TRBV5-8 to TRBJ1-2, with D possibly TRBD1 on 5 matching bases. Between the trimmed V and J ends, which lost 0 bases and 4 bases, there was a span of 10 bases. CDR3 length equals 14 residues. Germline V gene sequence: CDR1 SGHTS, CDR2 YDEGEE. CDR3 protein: CASSLGRAFYGYTF. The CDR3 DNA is TGTGCCAGCAGCTTGGGCAGGGCATTCTATGGCTACACCTTC.

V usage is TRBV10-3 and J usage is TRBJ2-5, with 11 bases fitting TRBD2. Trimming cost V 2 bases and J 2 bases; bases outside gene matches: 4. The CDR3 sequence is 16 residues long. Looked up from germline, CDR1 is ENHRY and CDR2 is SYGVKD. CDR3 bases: TGTGCCATCAGTGAGCTAGCGGGGGGCGGTCAAGAGACCCAGTACTTC. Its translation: CAISELAGGGQETQYF.

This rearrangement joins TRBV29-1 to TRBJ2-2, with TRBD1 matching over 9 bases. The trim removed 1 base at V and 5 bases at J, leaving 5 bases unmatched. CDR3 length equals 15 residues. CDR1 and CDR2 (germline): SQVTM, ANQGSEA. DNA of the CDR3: TGCAGCGTTGAAGGCGGACAGGGGCGAACCGGGGAGCTGTTTTTT. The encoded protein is CSVEGGQGRTGELFF.